This T cell receptor beta chain came from a study of CD4 T cells in relation to SARS-CoV-2 and coronaviruses. The CDR3 is 16 residues long. The V segment lost 6 bases and the J segment 2 bases; nucleotides outside the gene matches: 7. Per the germline V gene, CDR1 is LNHDA and CDR2 is SQIVND (reference sequence). Sequencing used immunoSEQ multiplex PCR; TCRdb keeps in-frame clones, though not all of them. The sample has approximately 25,000 clones; more than 60% are singletons. By proportion, this clone is large. Antigen specificity is unknown. Unexposed donor CD4+ T cells date from 2011-2018, before the COVID-19 pandemic. The cells were cultured for approximately ten days before CD4+ T cells were isolated.

The clonotype was recovered from a human donor in good health. Material for sequencing was CD4+ T cells from PBMCs, cultured in vitro. V is TRBV19 and J is TRBJ2-1; TRBD2 matches at 10 bases. The CDR3 loop is CASRRAGGLTYNEQFF. The DNA for the CDR3 is TGTGCCAGTAGGAGAGCGGGAGGGCTAACCTACAATGAGCAGTTCTTC.